The clone carrying this TCR beta chain was seen once. Profiled with immunoSEQ multiplex PCR; TCRdb holds only in-frame clones, not every one. The table shows approximately 300,000 clones, with approximately 91% occurring only once. Everyone who took part was roughly 18 to 89 years old, and they came from roughly 25 US areas. In assigning cohorts, the study relied on participant-reported clinical history. V was clipped by 0 bases and J by 5 bases, with 13 bases between them. The germline CDR1 and CDR2 sequences are LGHNA and YSLEER. The CDR3 runs to 16 residues. This record belongs to a study of blood T cell repertoires in COVID-19. Overall study context: Samples taken during acute and convalescent COVID-19 were collected in the United States, Italy and Spain.

This TCR was recovered from a woman aged 25 to 39 who had been exposed to COVID-19. Sequences were obtained from PBMCs or T cells enriched from blood (not recorded which). This chain links TRBV4-3 with TRBJ2-2; no reliable D call. The CDR3 protein is CASSQDLPGRTGELFF. CDR3 coding DNA: TGCGCCAGCAGCCAAGATCTCCCAGGCCGGACCGGGGAGCTGTTTTTT.